The table lists the clone carrying this T cell receptor beta chain with many counts. Its antigen remains unidentified. This specimen belongs to a study of T cells in Graves' hyperthyroidism and ophthalmopathy. The hyperthyroidism patients had all been newly diagnosed, and their disease duration was under 2 months. Their ages ranged from 18 to 65 years. Researchers barred patients who had uncontrolled infection, other autoimmune disease, pregnancy or lactation. Diagnosis relied on clinical symptoms, serum thyroxine and TRAb, thyroid ultrasound and orbital computed tomography. Study-wide results and caveats: Classification by a 13 V-J model distinguished ophthalmopathy from stable hyperthyroidism.

Deletions cut 6 bases from V and 0 bases from J, with 9 bases between. The CDR3 is made up of 13 amino acids. Germline V lookup: CDR1 MNHEY, CDR2 SMNVEV (reference sequence). RNA transcripts yielded amplified TCR beta CDR3 regions. RT-PCR in the first round (using the HTBI primer set) targeted the TCR CDR3. TCRdb reprocessed the multiplex PCR reads with MiXCR, giving one entry per CDR3 protein. The sample lists 500,000 to 600,000 distinct CDR3 sequences; approximately 16% were seen once. The receptor's source is a woman aged 18-30 years with Graves' hyperthyroidism. Source material: blood. J is TRBJ2-7 and V is TRBV27, with D tentatively TRBD2 (5 bases). The CDR3 loop is CASRLLGSYEQYF. The CDR3 DNA reads as TGTGCCAGCAGACTACTAGGCTCCTACGAGCAGTACTTC.